The entry below gives a single T cell receptor beta chain sequence along with its context. The antigen remains unidentified. The V gene lost 3 bases and the J gene lost 1 base, with 8 bases spanning the gap. CDR1 is SGHRS and CDR2 is YFSETQ in the germline V gene. This CDR3 has 13 residues. This entry is derived from a study of STAT3 mutations in large granular lymphocyte leukemia. Turning to the study itself: Roughly half the longitudinally sequenced T-LGLL patients had canonical STAT3 mutations.

Each sample's TCRbeta library yielded on average around 44,000 productive templates. The protocol was immunoSEQ multiplex PCR, while the TCRdb copy is restricted to in-frame clones and leaves out a portion. The top ten clones hold approximately 8.9% of a sample with about 9,200 clones, 50% to 60% of them seen once. General observations from the study: Every T-LGLL patient had at least one immunodominant TCRbeta clonotype.

The TCR originated in a boy between 10 and 17 years old with T-cell large granular lymphocyte leukemia. Some clones in this sample may be carry-over from other donors' samples. The V gene is TRBV5-1, the J gene TRBJ2-7; D is unclear. Specimen: peripheral blood mononuclear cells. Here the CDR3 reads CASSSSRSYEQYF. DNA of the CDR3: TGCGCCAGCAGCTCCTCCCGGTCCTACGAGCAGTACTTC.